This paragraph covers one TCR beta chain sequence. Its cognate antigen is unknown. Primers: 60 Vbeta forward and 13 Jbeta reverse. Data came from immunoSEQ multiplex PCR; TCRdb stores just in-frame clones and leaves some out. The sample yields 35,000 to 45,000 clones, around 56% seen once. The data stem from a study of cytomegalovirus exposure and HLA in healthy donors. Study-level findings and limits: Most TCR sequences showed up rarely, but some public TCRs showed up in many donors.

The CDR3 has 14 residues. Looked up from germline, CDR1 is SEHNR and CDR2 is FQNEAQ (reference sequence). The V end was cut by 1 base, the J end by 3 bases, with 9 bases between. Material: PBMCs. The rearrangement links TRBV7-9 to TRBJ1-1, with D uncertain. The sequence came from a man between 60 and 75 years old in good health and CMV-seronegative. The CDR3 DNA follows: TGTGCCAGCAGCTTAGGGAGGGAGGACACTGAAGCTTTCTTT. The encoded protein is CASSLGREDTEAFF.